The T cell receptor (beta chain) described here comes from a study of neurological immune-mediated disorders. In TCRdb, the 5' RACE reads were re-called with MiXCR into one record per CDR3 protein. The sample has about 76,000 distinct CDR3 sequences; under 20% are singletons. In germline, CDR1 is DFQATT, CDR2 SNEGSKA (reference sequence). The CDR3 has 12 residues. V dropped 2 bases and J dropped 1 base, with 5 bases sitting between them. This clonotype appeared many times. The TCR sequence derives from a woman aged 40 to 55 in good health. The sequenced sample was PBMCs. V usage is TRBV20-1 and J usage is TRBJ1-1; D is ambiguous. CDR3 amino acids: CSARLANTEAFF. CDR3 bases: TGCAGTGCTAGATTGGCGAACACTGAAGCTTTCTTT.